This T cell receptor beta chain appears in the sequencing data of a study of shared clonotypes between healthy human individuals. All of the donors resided in Nashville, Tennessee, and each was a Caucasian adult. With regard to this clone: Its antigen is not known.

Trimming removed 6 bases from V and 3 bases from J; junction bases left unmatched: 3. The germline V gene has CDR1 SEHNR and CDR2 FQNEAQ (reference sequence). This CDR3 comprises 14 residues. Each PCR replicate from the sorted subsets contained around 0.2 ug DNA, which is about 31,000 T cell genomes. Repertoires were generated with immunoSEQ multiplex PCR, while TCRdb's copy carries only in-frame clones and drops some. The sample consists of some 2 million clones, 90% to 95% of them appearing once. Points from the study as a whole: The four-donor shared clonotypes exceeded non-shared clonotypes in generation probability, with non-shared ones scoring lower. Naive subsets typically showed greater estimated richness than memory subsets.

The clonotype originates from a man aged 18 to 35 in good health. Input material: naive CD4+ T cells sorted from blood. The subset was: CD45RA+ positively selected. V is TRBV7-9 and J is TRBJ2-7; TRBD2 matches at 12 bases. The CDR3 bases are TGTGCCAGCAGGACGACTAGCGGGAGCTACGAGCAGTACTTC. Its translation: CASRTTSGSYEQYF.